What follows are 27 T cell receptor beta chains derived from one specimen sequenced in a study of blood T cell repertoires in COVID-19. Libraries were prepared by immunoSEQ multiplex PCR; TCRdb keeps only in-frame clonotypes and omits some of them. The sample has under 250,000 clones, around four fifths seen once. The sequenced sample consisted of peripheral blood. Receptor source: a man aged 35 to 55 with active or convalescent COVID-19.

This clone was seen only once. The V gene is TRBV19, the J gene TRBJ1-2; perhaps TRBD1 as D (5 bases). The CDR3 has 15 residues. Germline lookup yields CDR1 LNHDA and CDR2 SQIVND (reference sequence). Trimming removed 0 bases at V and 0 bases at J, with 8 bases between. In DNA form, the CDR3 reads TGTGCCAGTAGTATAGAAGGGGCAGCTAACTATGGCTACACCTTC. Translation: CASSIEGAANYGYTF.

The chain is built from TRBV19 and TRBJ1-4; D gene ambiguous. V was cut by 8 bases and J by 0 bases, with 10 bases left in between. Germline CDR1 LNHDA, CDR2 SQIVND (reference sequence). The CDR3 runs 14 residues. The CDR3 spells CASSSGTTNEKLFF. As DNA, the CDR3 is TGTGCCAGTTCCTCAGGTACAACTAATGAAAAACTGTTTTTT.

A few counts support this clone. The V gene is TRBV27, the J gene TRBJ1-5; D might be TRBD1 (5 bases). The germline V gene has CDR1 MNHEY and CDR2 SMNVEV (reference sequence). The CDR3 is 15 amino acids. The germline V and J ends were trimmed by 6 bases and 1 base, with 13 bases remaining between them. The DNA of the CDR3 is TGTGCCAGCAGGGAGGGGACTATAAGCAATCAGCCCCAGCATTTT. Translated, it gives CASREGTISNQPQHF.

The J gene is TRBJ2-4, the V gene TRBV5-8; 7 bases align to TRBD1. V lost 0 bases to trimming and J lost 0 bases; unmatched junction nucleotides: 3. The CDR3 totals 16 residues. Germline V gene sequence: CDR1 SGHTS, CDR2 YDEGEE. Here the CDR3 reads CASSLVKGAAKNIQYF. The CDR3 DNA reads TGTGCCAGCAGCTTGGTAAAGGGGGCAGCCAAAAACATTCAGTACTTC.

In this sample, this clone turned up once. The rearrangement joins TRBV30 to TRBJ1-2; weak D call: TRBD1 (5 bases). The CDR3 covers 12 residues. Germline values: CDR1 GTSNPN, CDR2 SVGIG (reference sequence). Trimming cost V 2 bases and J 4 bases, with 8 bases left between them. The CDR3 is CAWSPGIYGYTF. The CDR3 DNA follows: TGTGCCTGGAGTCCAGGGATCTATGGCTACACCTTC.

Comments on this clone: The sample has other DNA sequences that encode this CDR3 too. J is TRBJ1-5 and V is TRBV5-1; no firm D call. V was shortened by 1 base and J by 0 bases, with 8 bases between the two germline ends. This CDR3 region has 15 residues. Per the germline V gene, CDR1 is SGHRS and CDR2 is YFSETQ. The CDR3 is CASSLSGDSNQPQHF. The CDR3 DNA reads TGCGCCAGCAGCTTGAGCGGGGATAGCAATCAGCCCCAGCATTTT.

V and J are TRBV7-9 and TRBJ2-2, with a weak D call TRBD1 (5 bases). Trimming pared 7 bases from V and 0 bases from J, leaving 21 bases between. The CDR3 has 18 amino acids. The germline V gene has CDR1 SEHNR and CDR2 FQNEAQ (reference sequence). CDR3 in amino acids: CASTLKGRALANTGELFF. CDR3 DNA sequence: TGTGCCAGCACCCTTAAGGGCAGGGCCCTCGCGAACACCGGGGAGCTGTTTTTT.

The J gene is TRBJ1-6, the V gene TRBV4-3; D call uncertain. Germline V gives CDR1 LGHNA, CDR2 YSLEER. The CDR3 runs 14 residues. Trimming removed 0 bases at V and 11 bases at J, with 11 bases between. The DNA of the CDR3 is TGCGCCAGCAGCCAAGATACCGGGAGTCCACCCCTCCACTTT. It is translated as CASSQDTGSPPLHF.

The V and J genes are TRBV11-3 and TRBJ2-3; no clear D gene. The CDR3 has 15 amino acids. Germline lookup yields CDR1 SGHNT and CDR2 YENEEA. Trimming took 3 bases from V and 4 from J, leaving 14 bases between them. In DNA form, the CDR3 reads TGTGCCAGCAGCTTTTCTCCAACCACGGCAGATACGCAGTATTTT. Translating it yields CASSFSPTTADTQYF. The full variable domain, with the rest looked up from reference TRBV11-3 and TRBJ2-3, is EAGVVQSPRYKIIEKKQPVAFWCNPISGHNTLYWYLQNLGQGPELLIRYENEEAVDDSQLPKDRFSAERLKGVDSTLKIQPAELGDSAVYLCASSFSPTTADTQYFGPGTRLTVL.

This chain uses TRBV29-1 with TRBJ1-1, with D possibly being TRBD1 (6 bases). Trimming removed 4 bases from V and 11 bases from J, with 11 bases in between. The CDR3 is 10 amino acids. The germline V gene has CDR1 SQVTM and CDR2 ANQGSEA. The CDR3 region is CSVGTGMAFF. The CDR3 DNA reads TGCAGCGTTGGAACAGGGATGGCTTTCTTT.

This chain's CDR3 is CASSGGLTFGDTQYF. The CDR3 coding sequence is TGTGCCAGCAGCGGGGGACTGACTTTTGGAGATACGCAGTATTTT. The chain is built from TRBV9 and TRBJ2-3; D may be TRBD2 (6 bases). The germline V and J ends were trimmed by 3 bases and 5 bases, with 16 bases remaining between them. The germline gives CDR1 SGDLS, CDR2 YYNGEE. The CDR3 has 15 residues. The variable domain in full, with the rest retrieved from reference TRBV9 and TRBJ2-3, is DSGVTQTPKHLITATGQRVTLRCSPRSGDLSVYWYQQSLDQGLQFLIQYYNGEERAKGNILERFSAQQFPDLHSELNLSSLELGDSALYFCASSGGLTFGDTQYFGPGTRLTVL.

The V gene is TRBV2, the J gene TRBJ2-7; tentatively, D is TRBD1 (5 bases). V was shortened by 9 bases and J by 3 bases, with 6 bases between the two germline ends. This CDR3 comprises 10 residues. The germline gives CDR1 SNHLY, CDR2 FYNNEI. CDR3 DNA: TGTGCCAGTAGGGGCTACGAGCAGTACTTC. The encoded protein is CASRGYEQYF.

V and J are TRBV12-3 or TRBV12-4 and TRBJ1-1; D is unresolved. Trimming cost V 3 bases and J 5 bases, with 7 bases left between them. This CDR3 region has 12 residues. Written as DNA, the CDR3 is TGTGCCAGCAGTTTCAGCAGGACTGAAGCTTTCTTT. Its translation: CASSFSRTEAFF.

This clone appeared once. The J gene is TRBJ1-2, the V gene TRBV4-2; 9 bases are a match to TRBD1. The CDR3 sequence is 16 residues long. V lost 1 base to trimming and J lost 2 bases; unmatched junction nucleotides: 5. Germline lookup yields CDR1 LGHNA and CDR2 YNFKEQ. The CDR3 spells CASSQAGTGLNYGYTF. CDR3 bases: TGTGCCAGCAGCCAAGCGGGGACAGGGTTAAACTATGGCTACACCTTC.

CDR3 amino acids: CASRRQGAGFDQPQHF. CDR3 bases: TGTGCCAGCAGGAGACAGGGGGCGGGATTTGATCAGCCCCAGCATTTT. The rearrangement uses TRBV27 and TRBJ1-5, with 10 nucleotides matching TRBD1. The V gene end was trimmed by 6 bases and the J gene end by 5 bases; junction bases not matched to a gene: 10. The germline V gene has CDR1 MNHEY and CDR2 SMNVEV (reference sequence). The CDR3 contains 16 residues.

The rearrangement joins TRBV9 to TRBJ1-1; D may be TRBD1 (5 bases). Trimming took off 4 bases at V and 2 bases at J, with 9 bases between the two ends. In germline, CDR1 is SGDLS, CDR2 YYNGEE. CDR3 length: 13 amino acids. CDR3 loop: CASSPRDNTEAFF. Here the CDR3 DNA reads TGTGCCAGCAGCCCCAGGGATAACACTGAAGCTTTCTTT.

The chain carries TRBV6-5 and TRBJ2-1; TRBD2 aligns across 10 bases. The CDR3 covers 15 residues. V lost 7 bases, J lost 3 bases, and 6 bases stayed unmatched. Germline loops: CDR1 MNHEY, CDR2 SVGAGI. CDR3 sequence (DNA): TGTGCCAGCAACTCACTAGCGGGACTCTACAATGAGCAGTTCTTC. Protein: CASNSLAGLYNEQFF.

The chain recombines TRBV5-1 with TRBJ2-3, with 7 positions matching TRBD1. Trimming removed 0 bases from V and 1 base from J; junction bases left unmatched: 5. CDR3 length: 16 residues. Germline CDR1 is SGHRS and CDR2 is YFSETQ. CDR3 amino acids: CASSLGTGGGTDTQYF. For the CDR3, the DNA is TGCGCCAGCAGCTTGGGGACAGGCGGAGGCACAGATACGCAGTATTTT.

CDR3 in amino acids: CASSSRTGSSGANVLTF. CDR3 nucleotide sequence: TGTGCCAGCAGCTCCCGGACAGGTTCCTCTGGGGCCAACGTCCTGACTTTC. This sequence joins TRBV7-3 and TRBJ2-6, with 7 positions matching TRBD1. CDR1 and CDR2 (germline): SGHTA, FQGTGA. This CDR3 is 17 amino acids long. The junction had 6 bases not matched to a gene; V was cut back by 4 bases and J by 0 bases.

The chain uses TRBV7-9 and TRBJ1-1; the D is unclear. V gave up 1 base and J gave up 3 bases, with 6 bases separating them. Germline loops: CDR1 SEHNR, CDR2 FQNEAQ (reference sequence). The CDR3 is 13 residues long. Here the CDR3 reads CASSLGGDTEAFF. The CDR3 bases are TGTGCCAGCAGCTTAGGGGGAGACACTGAAGCTTTCTTT.

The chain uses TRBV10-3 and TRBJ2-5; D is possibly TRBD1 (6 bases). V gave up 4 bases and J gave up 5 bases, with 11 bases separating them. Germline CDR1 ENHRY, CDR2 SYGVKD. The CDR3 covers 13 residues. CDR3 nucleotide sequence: TGTGCCATCAGTGTCGCAGGGGACGAGACCCAGTACTTC. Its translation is CAISVAGDETQYF.

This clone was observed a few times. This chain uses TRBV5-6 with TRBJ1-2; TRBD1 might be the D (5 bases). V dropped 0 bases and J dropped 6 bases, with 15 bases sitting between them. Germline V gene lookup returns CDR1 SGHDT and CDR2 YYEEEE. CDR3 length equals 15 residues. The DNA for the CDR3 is TGTGCCAGCAGCTTGGGCAGGGCGTTCGGAGATGGCTACACCTTC. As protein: CASSLGRAFGDGYTF. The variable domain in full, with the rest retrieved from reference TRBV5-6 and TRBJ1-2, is DAGVTQSPTHLIKTRGQQVTLRCSPKSGHDTVSWYQQALGQGPQFIFQYYEEEERQRGNFPDRFSGHQFPNYSSELNVNALLLGDSALYLCASSLGRAFGDGYTFGSGTRLTVV.

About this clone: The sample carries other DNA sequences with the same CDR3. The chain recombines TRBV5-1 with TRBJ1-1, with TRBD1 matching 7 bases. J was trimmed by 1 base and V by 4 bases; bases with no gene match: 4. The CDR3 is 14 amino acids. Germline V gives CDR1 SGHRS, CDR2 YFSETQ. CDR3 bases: TGCGCCAGCAGCCTGGGACAGAGGAACACTGAAGCTTTCTTT. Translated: CASSLGQRNTEAFF.

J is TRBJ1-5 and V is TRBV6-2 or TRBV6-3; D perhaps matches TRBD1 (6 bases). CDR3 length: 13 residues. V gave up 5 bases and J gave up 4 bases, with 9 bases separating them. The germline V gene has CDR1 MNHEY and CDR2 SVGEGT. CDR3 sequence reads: CASSDTGNQPQHF. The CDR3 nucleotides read TGTGCCAGCAGTGATACAGGGAATCAGCCCCAGCATTTT.

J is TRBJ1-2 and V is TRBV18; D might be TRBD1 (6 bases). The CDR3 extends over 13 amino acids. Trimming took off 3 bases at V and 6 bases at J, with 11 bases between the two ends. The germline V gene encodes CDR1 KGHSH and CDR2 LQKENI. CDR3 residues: CASSPTRDNGYTF. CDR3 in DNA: TGTGCCAGCTCACCTACTAGGGACAATGGCTACACCTTC.

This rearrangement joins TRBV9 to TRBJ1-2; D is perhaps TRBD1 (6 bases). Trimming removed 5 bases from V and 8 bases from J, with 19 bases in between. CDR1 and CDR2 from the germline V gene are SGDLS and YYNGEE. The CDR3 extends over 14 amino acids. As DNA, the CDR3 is TGTGCCAGCAGTGCTCCGGGACACCGCATAGGCTACACCTTC. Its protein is CASSAPGHRIGYTF.

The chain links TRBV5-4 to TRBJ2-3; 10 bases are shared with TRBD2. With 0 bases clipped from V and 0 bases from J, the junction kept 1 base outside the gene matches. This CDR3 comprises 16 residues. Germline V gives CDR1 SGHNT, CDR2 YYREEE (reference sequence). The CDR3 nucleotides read TGTGCCAGCAGCTTGGTGACTAGCGGGAGCACAGATACGCAGTATTTT. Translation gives CASSLVTSGSTDTQYF.